This entry lists 25 T cell receptor beta chains sequenced from one sample in a study of blood T cell repertoires in COVID-19. Generated by immunoSEQ multiplex PCR, the TCRdb table keeps only in-frame clones and is missing some. The sample records 26,000 or so clones, more than 85% being singletons. Input material: peripheral blood. The receptors here all came from a human donor with active COVID-19. The donor label of this sample is uncertain.

The sample holds one count of this clone. The rearrangement joins TRBV30 to TRBJ1-2; TRBD1 matches 8 bases. The CDR3 length is 13 residues. Trimming cost V 5 bases and J 6 bases; bases outside gene matches: 8. Germline CDR1 is GTSNPN and CDR2 is SVGIG (reference sequence). The CDR3 is CAWDPGQGNGYTF. DNA for the CDR3: TGTGCCTGGGACCCCGGACAGGGAAATGGCTACACCTTC.

The V gene is TRBV3-1 (or the pseudogene TRBV3-2), the J gene TRBJ2-1; 7 nucleotides line up with TRBD2. The CDR3 length is 15 residues. In germline, CDR1 is LGHDT, CDR2 YNNKEL (reference sequence). The V and J ends lost 4 bases and 7 bases, in that order; junction bases with no gene match: 10. The CDR3 reads CASSPSGSGRNEQFF. Here the CDR3 DNA reads TGTGCCAGCAGCCCTTCGGGCTCCGGGAGGAATGAGCAGTTCTTC.

The V gene is TRBV5-1, the J gene TRBJ2-3; D ambiguous. The V gene's germline CDR1 is SGHRS and CDR2 YFSETQ. The V gene lost 0 bases and the J gene lost 9 bases, with 8 bases spanning the gap. The CDR3 extends over 12 amino acids. This CDR3 reads CASSLGTTTQYF. The DNA of the CDR3 is TGCGCCAGCAGCTTGGGTACTACCACGCAGTATTTT.

The rearrangement uses TRBV5-8 and TRBJ2-7; 9 positions agree with TRBD1. The length of the CDR3 is 14 residues. V lost 4 bases to trimming and J lost 1 base; unmatched junction nucleotides: 3. Germline CDR1 is SGHTS and CDR2 is YDEGEE. In nucleotides, the CDR3 is TGTGCCAGCAGCGGGGACAGGGCTTCCTACGAGCAGTACTTC. Encoded protein: CASSGDRASYEQYF.

This sequence joins TRBV7-2 and TRBJ2-7, with TRBD2 matching over 14 bases. This CDR3 has 16 amino acids. V lost 5 bases, J lost 2 bases, and 5 bases stayed unmatched. CDR1 is SGHTA, CDR2 FQGNSA, per germline. The CDR3 sequence: CASSRTSGGFPYEQYF. The CDR3 DNA reads as TGTGCCAGCAGCCGGACTAGCGGGGGGTTTCCCTACGAGCAGTACTTC.

This clone was seen a handful of times. The J gene is TRBJ2-4, the V gene TRBV6-4, with 7 nucleotides matching TRBD1. The CDR3 sequence is 13 residues long. With 6 bases clipped from V and 8 bases from J, the junction kept 7 bases outside the gene matches. The germline gives CDR1 MRHNA, CDR2 SNTAGT. CDR3 in amino acids: CASSMTGSDIQYF. CDR3 DNA: TGTGCCAGCAGCATGACAGGGTCAGACATTCAGTACTTC.

The CDR3 DNA sequence: TGTGCCAGCAGCCCATCAGACAGGGGGCGAGAGACCCAGTACTTC. Amino acid sequence: CASSPSDRGRETQYF. V usage is TRBV7-3 and J usage is TRBJ2-5, with 10 nucleotides matching TRBD1. V lost 5 bases, J lost 4 bases, and 7 bases stayed unmatched. This CDR3 is built from 15 residues. Germline loops: CDR1 SGHTA, CDR2 FQGTGA.

This clone was recorded only once. The chain employs TRBV5-1 and TRBJ1-5, with 7 positions matching TRBD1. This CDR3 has 15 amino acids. Germline V gene data show CDR1 as SGHRS and CDR2 as YFSETQ. Trimming removed 0 bases from V and 7 bases from J; junction bases left unmatched: 7. CDR3 nucleotides: TGCGCCAGCAGCTTGGGGGACAGTCTGGGACAGCCCCAGCATTTT. Residues: CASSLGDSLGQPQHF.

The CDR3 loop is CAAGWGGYTF. The CDR3 nucleotides read TGTGCGGCGGGTTGGGGTGGCTACACCTTC. The V and J genes are TRBV28 and TRBJ1-2; D uncertain. The germline V gene encodes CDR1 MDHEN and CDR2 SYDVKM. The CDR3 has 10 amino acids.

The chain couples TRBV7-6 to TRBJ2-1, with D possibly TRBD1 on 7 matching bases. CDR3 length equals 15 residues. Germline CDR1 is SGHVS and CDR2 is FNYEAQ. The V end was cut by 0 bases, the J end by 8 bases, with 14 bases between. The CDR3 reads CASSLAQGGLDEQFF. The CDR3 DNA reads TGTGCCAGCAGCTTAGCTCAGGGGGGCCTGGATGAGCAGTTCTTC.

The chain is built from TRBV9 and TRBJ1-2; D remains unclear. V was cut by 2 bases and J by 8 bases, with 13 bases left in between. The CDR3 loop spans 13 amino acids. Germline V gene lookup returns CDR1 SGDLS and CDR2 YYNGEE. CDR3 region: CASSVLPNEGYTF. CDR3 DNA sequence: TGTGCCAGCAGCGTTTTACCTAACGAGGGCTACACCTTC.

V is TRBV3-1 (or the pseudogene TRBV3-2) and J is TRBJ2-3; 10 positions match TRBD2. The CDR3 consists of 16 residues. Germline values: CDR1 LGHDT, CDR2 YNNKEL (reference sequence). V dropped 0 bases and J dropped 4; count of bases not matched to a gene: 4. CDR3 region: CASSQESGRVADTQYF. DNA of the CDR3: TGTGCCAGCAGCCAAGAGAGCGGGAGGGTGGCAGATACGCAGTATTTT.

The rearrangement joins TRBV24-1 to TRBJ2-2; 7 bases align to TRBD1. The V gene end was trimmed by 0 bases and the J gene end by 4 bases; junction bases not matched to a gene: 4. The V gene's germline CDR1 is KGHDR and CDR2 SFDVKD. The CDR3 runs 16 residues. CDR3 sequence: CATSDLRQGTTGELFF. Here the CDR3 DNA reads TGTGCCACCAGTGATTTGCGACAGGGCACCACCGGGGAGCTGTTTTTT.

The V and J genes are TRBV27 and TRBJ2-1; 9 positions match TRBD2. This CDR3 spans 15 amino acids. Looked up from germline, CDR1 is MNHEY and CDR2 is SMNVEV (reference sequence). Unmatched junction bases numbered 15, after V lost 8 bases and J lost 10 bases. The CDR3 DNA follows: TGTGCCAGCTTTCACATGGCGGGAGGGTCTTTCGAGCAGTTCTTC. Residues: CASFHMAGGSFEQFF.

The chain has TRBV3-1 (or the pseudogene TRBV3-2) and TRBJ2-2; TRBD1 matches at 7 bases. From germline, CDR1 is LGHDT and CDR2 YNNKEL (reference sequence). The CDR3 spans 16 residues. After removal of 0 bases from V and 3 bases from J, the junction contained 4 bases not matched to a gene. CDR3 DNA: TGTGCCAGCAGCCAAGAACGGACAGGCTACACCGGGGAGCTGTTTTTT. It is translated as CASSQERTGYTGELFF.

This clone came up once. This chain uses TRBV6-5 with TRBJ2-7, with unresolved D. The CDR3 consists of 13 residues. The V end lost 3 bases, the J end lost 6 bases, and 12 bases lay between the germline ends. The germline CDR1 and CDR2 sequences are MNHEY and SVGAGI. The CDR3 reads CASSYGGLAEQYF. In nucleotides, the CDR3 is TGTGCCAGCAGTTATGGTGGGCTTGCCGAGCAGTACTTC.

This chain links TRBV5-6 with TRBJ2-7, with a weak D call TRBD1 (6 bases). Trimming removed 4 bases from V and 5 bases from J, with 13 bases in between. The CDR3 is 13 residues long. Germline V gene sequence: CDR1 SGHDT, CDR2 YYEEEE. CDR3 region: CASSQGSLDEQYF. In nucleotides, the CDR3 is TGTGCCAGCAGCCAGGGGTCTCTGGACGAGCAGTACTTC.

This clone came up once. V and J are TRBV24-1 and TRBJ1-5, with TRBD1 matching 9 bases. From germline, CDR1 is KGHDR and CDR2 SFDVKD. The CDR3 is 16 residues long. Trimming took 4 bases from V and 3 from J; bases not matched to a gene: 6. CDR3 sequence (DNA): TGTGCCACCAGTGACGTCCGACAGGGGGACAATCAGCCCCAGCATTTT. Protein sequence: CATSDVRQGDNQPQHF.

This chain links TRBV20-1 with TRBJ2-7, with 7 bases lining up with TRBD1. The J segment lost 3 bases and the V segment lost 5 bases, leaving 1 base of the junction unmatched. The CDR3 spans 11 residues. Germline-derived CDR1 and CDR2 are DFQATT and SNEGSKA (reference sequence). CDR3: CSAGDSYEQYF. The CDR3 DNA sequence: TGCAGTGCTGGGGACAGCTACGAGCAGTACTTC.

This chain uses TRBV5-4 with TRBJ1-4, with 9 bases that match TRBD1. The CDR3 is made up of 14 amino acids. The trim removed 0 bases at V and 6 bases at J, leaving 0 bases unmatched. Germline loops: CDR1 SGHNT, CDR2 YYREEE (reference sequence). The CDR3 sequence: CASSLGTGDEKLFF. The CDR3 DNA follows: TGTGCCAGCAGCTTGGGGACAGGGGATGAAAAACTGTTTTTT.

The chain links TRBV9 to TRBJ1-3; D is unresolved. Germline V gene lookup returns CDR1 SGDLS and CDR2 YYNGEE. This CDR3 is built from 16 residues. Trimming stripped 4 bases from V and 0 bases from J, with 14 bases between. The CDR3 DNA reads as TGTGCCAGCAGCCGGGAGAATACGGGCTCTGGAAACACCATATATTTT. This sequence encodes CASSRENTGSGNTIYF.

V is TRBV9 and J is TRBJ2-3; D is unresolved. CDR1 is SGDLS, CDR2 YYNGEE, per germline. Trimming pared 0 bases from V and 4 bases from J, leaving 6 bases between. This CDR3 region has 13 residues. DNA for the CDR3: TGTGCCAGCAGCGTAGATTATTCAGATACGCAGTATTTT. As protein: CASSVDYSDTQYF.

The rearrangement joins TRBV7-9 to TRBJ2-1; D not resolved. Germline V lookup: CDR1 SEHNR, CDR2 FQNEAQ (reference sequence). V was clipped by 1 base and J by 6 bases, with 4 bases between them. CDR3 length equals 12 residues. The CDR3 bases are TGTGCCAGCAGCTTAGGGGCCAATGAGCAGTTCTTC. Translation: CASSLGANEQFF.

This clone was counted only a few times. V gene TRBV4-1 combines with J gene TRBJ1-5; D is possibly TRBD1 (6 bases). The germline V and J ends were trimmed by 2 bases and 3 bases, with 11 bases remaining between them. Looked up from germline, CDR1 is MGHRA and CDR2 is YSYEKL. The CDR3 spans 15 residues. The DNA of the CDR3 is TGCGCCAGCAGCCAACTTGGACAGACCAATCAGCCCCAGCATTTT. This sequence encodes CASSQLGQTNQPQHF.

The genes are TRBV27 and TRBJ1-1, with unresolved D. The V gene's germline CDR1 is MNHEY and CDR2 SMNVEV (reference sequence). V lost 3 bases to trimming and J lost 4 bases, with 3 bases between them. The CDR3 extends over 11 amino acids. The CDR3 loop reads CASSFGTEAFF. CDR3 nucleotide sequence: TGTGCCAGCAGTTTCGGCACTGAAGCTTTCTTT.